The clone carrying this T cell receptor beta chain was picked up a small number of times. Antigen unknown. This entry belongs to a study of Graves' ophthalmopathy and Graves' hyperthyroidism. Whole-study results and caveats: The model predicted progression of ophthalmopathy with a sensitivity of 60% to 71%, and its specificity was about 72%. Most expanded clonotypes from thyroid (those above 0.001 frequency) were also found in blood.

RNA transcripts served as template for amplifying TCR beta CDR3 sequences. First-round RT-PCR employed HTBI primers, with a second-round multiplex PCR after it. TCRdb analysed the multiplex PCR reads with MiXCR anew, one entry per CDR3 protein. In the table there are about 640,000 distinct CDR3 sequences, over 40% of which are singletons. Fresh peripheral blood, around 10 ml, was the PBMC source. Unmatched junction bases numbered 15, after V lost 6 bases and J lost 4 bases. CDR1 and CDR2 (germline): DFQATT, SNEGSKA (reference sequence). The CDR3 covers 16 residues. The gene calls are TRBV20-1 and TRBJ2-5; the match to TRBD1 covers 9 bases. The clonotype was recovered from an adult man with Graves' ophthalmopathy. What was sequenced was peripheral blood. CDR3 loop: CSATPGQGTMGETQYF. CDR3 coding DNA: TGCAGTGCAACGCCGGGACAGGGTACTATGGGAGAGACCCAGTACTTC.